This T cell receptor beta chain was retrieved from a study of cytomegalovirus exposure and HLA in healthy donors. At the level of the study: Of the donors genotyped, some 400 in all, about 80% fell in the Caucasian-associated ancestry cluster. Study-wide results and limits: Rarity held for most TCR sequences, but there were some public TCRs that occurred in many donors. The listing of some 170 TCR beta chains classed them as cytomegalovirus-associated. Reported results showed that the classifier diagnosed cytomegalovirus status with high specificity and sensitivity.

This clone was counted a few times. The target antigen is unknown. The germline CDR1 and CDR2 sequences are SGHDT and YYEEEE. Between the trimmed V and J ends, which lost 5 bases and 1 base, there was a span of 3 bases. There are 11 residues in the CDR3. Both 60 Vbeta primers and 13 Jbeta primers went into the PCR. Sequenced by immunoSEQ multiplex PCR; TCRdb stores in-frame clones only, minus some. The repertoire consists of 50,000 to 55,000 clones, with about two thirds occurring once and the leading ten covering around 22%. What was sequenced was PBMCs. The receptor was derived from a woman aged 50 to 60 in good health and CMV-seropositive. This sequence joins TRBV5-6 and TRBJ1-1; D is unclear. In nucleotides, the CDR3 is TGTGCCAGCAGTCGGAACACTGAAGCTTTCTTT. Translation: CASSRNTEAFF.